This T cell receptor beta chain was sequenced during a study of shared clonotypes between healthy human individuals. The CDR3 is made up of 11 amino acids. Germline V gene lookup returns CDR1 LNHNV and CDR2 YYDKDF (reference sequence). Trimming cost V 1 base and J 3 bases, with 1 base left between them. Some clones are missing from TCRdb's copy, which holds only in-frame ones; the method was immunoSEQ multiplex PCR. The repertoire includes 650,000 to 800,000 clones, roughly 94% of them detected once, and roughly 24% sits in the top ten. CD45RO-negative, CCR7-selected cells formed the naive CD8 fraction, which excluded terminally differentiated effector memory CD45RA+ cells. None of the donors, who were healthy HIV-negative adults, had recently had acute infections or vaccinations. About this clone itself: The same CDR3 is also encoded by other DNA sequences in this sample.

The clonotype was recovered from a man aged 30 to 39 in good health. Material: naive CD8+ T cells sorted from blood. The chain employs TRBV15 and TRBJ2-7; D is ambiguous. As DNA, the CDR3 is TGTGCCACCAGCAGAGGCTACGAGCAGTACTTC. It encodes CATSRGYEQYF.